This entry lists 9 T cell receptor beta chains sequenced from one sample in a study of PD-L1 blockade in urothelial cancer. Produced via immunoSEQ multiplex PCR; TCRdb's table is partial and in-frame only. This table has about 100,000 clones, roughly nine tenths appearing once. The source was PBMCs, collected around atezolizumab (anti-PD-L1) treatment. The source is a woman at least 80 years old with urothelial cancer.

The rearrangement joins TRBV11-2 to TRBJ2-6; 10 nucleotides line up with TRBD1. With 5 bases clipped from V and 3 bases from J, the junction kept 7 bases outside the gene matches. The CDR3 is 17 amino acids. Germline CDR1 is SGHAT and CDR2 is FQNNGV. CDR3 DNA: TGTGCCAGCAGCACGAGGGACAGGGGTAGTGGGGCCAACGTCCTGACTTTC. The encoded protein is CASSTRDRGSGANVLTF.

V gene TRBV10-2 combines with J gene TRBJ2-5; D call uncertain. This CDR3 is 13 amino acids long. Trimming removed 4 bases at V and 5 bases at J, with 11 bases between. The germline V gene has CDR1 WSHSY and CDR2 SAAADI. The CDR3 is CASSATGWETQYF. The DNA of the CDR3 is TGCGCCAGCAGTGCGACGGGTTGGGAGACCCAGTACTTC.

The chain combines TRBV10-3 with TRBJ2-2, with D uncertain. Trimming left V 2 bases short and J 4 bases short, with 8 bases between. Germline values: CDR1 ENHRY, CDR2 SYGVKD. This CDR3 region has 14 residues. The CDR3 nucleotides are TGTGCCATCAGTGAGGACACCCGCACCGGGGAGCTGTTTTTT. Residues: CAISEDTRTGELFF.

This clone has a single count. The chain is built from TRBV7-2 and TRBJ1-1, with TRBD1 matching 7 bases. The CDR3 consists of 15 residues. V trimming: 5 bases; J trimming: 1 base; junction bases outside the gene matches: 7. The germline V gene has CDR1 SGHTA and CDR2 FQGNSA. The CDR3 DNA reads TGTGCCAGCAGCCTCCAGACAGGGACGAACACTGAAGCTTTCTTT. Encoded protein: CASSLQTGTNTEAFF.

CDR3 coding DNA: TGTGCCAGCAGTGCCACGGGTGAGGGAACTGAAGCTTTCTTT. Its protein product is CASSATGEGTEAFF. The chain is built from TRBV28 and TRBJ1-1; D remains unclear. Trimming left V 5 bases short and J 5 bases short, with 15 bases between. This CDR3 is built from 14 residues. The V gene's germline CDR1 is MDHEN and CDR2 SYDVKM.

The rearrangement links TRBV27 to TRBJ1-1; D remains ambiguous. The V end lost 3 bases, the J end lost 2 bases, and 22 bases lay between the germline ends. CDR1 and CDR2 (germline): MNHEY, SMNVEV (reference sequence). The CDR3 runs to 18 residues. The CDR3 reads CASSFRRSGEGQNTEAFF. The CDR3 DNA reads TGTGCCAGCAGTTTTAGGCGTTCCGGGGAGGGCCAAAACACTGAAGCTTTCTTT.

The CDR3 loop is CASTLGALNQHF. CDR3 bases: TGTGCCAGCACCCTAGGAGCTTTGAACCAGCATTTT. The chain carries TRBV28 and TRBJ1-5, with no clear D. The V and J ends lost 7 bases and 12 bases respectively, with 16 bases between them. This CDR3 is 12 amino acids long. Germline CDR1 and CDR2: MDHEN and SYDVKM.

The sample holds one count of this clone. The chain couples TRBV27 to TRBJ2-1, with TRBD2 matching over 8 bases. Germline values: CDR1 MNHEY, CDR2 SMNVEV (reference sequence). The ends lost 2 bases at V and 8 bases at J; junction bases unmatched: 8. This CDR3 has 15 amino acids. The CDR3 region has the DNA TGTGCCAGCAGTTTAGTCGGGAGGGCCAGGGATGAGCAGTTCTTC. Residues: CASSLVGRARDEQFF.

The chain couples TRBV4-2 to TRBJ2-7; 14 positions match TRBD2. The ends lost 0 bases at V and 6 bases at J; junction bases unmatched: 16. This CDR3 has 20 amino acids. CDR1 LGHNA and CDR2 YNFKEQ come from the germline V gene. The CDR3 spells CASSQDYFATSGRAPLEQYF. CDR3 sequence (DNA): TGTGCCAGCAGCCAAGATTACTTCGCGACTAGCGGGAGGGCCCCCCTCGAGCAGTACTTC.